The subject of this entry is one T cell receptor (beta chain). Its matching antigen is unknown. V was pared by 0 bases and J by 2 bases, with 9 bases between. Germline CDR1 and CDR2: KGHSH and LQKENI. This CDR3 has 15 amino acids. The data stem from a study of CD8 T cells in ankylosing spondylitis. Study findings and constraints: CD8+ cells made up the disease-linked clones, which were relatively rare in peripheral blood.

A single record per CDR3 protein comes from TCRdb applying MiXCR to the 5' RACE reads. The sample has 150,000 to 200,000 distinct CDR3 sequences, roughly 18% seen once; the top ten hold around 4.5%. This chain uses TRBV18 with TRBJ2-3; no reliable D call. This TCR was sampled from a male donor under 30 with ankylosing spondylitis or in good health (not recorded which). The sequencing sample was made of blood, either unsorted or a sorted T cell fraction (not recorded which). Here the CDR3 DNA reads TGTGCCAGCTCACCACCGAAGAGATTCACAGATACGCAGTATTTT. Amino acids: CASSPPKRFTDTQYF.